One and the same sample provided the 24 T cell receptor beta chains below, sequenced in a study of control samples from healthy donors and cancer patients. Clones were read by immunoSEQ multiplex PCR, and TCRdb kept only the in-frame ones, dropping some. Altogether around 68,000 clones are present, about 80% being singletons, with the ten largest covering 2.9%. Sequenced sample: PBMCs. These receptors originate from a woman between 50 and 59 years old with lung cancer.

V is TRBV4-2 and J is TRBJ2-3; 14 nucleotides line up with TRBD2. V gave up 2 bases and J gave up 1 base; unmatched junction bases: 2. The CDR3 is 17 amino acids. The germline gives CDR1 LGHNA, CDR2 YNFKEQ. The CDR3 spells CASSQPTSGGGTDTQYF. CDR3 bases: TGTGCCAGCAGCCAACCGACTAGCGGGGGGGGCACAGATACGCAGTATTTT.

J is TRBJ2-7 and V is TRBV28, with a weak D call TRBD2 (7 bases). Germline assignment: CDR1 MDHEN and CDR2 SYDVKM. V was shortened by 2 bases and J by 3 bases, with 14 bases between the two germline ends. The length of the CDR3 is 15 residues. The CDR3 region has the DNA TGTGCCAGCAGTTTAGGGGGGGCCATGGGCTACGAGCAGTACTTC. It yields the protein CASSLGGAMGYEQYF.

The gene calls are TRBV30 and TRBJ2-1; D remains ambiguous. This CDR3 region has 11 residues. Germline values: CDR1 GTSNPN, CDR2 SVGIG (reference sequence). V dropped 6 bases and J dropped 4 bases, with 7 bases sitting between them. The CDR3 is CACNYYNEQFF. CDR3 sequence (DNA): TGTGCCTGCAATTATTACAATGAGCAGTTCTTC.

This clone was picked up a small number of times. The chain uses TRBV5-1 and TRBJ1-2, with TRBD1 as a possible D gene (6 bases). Germline CDR1 and CDR2: SGHRS and YFSETQ. CDR3 length: 16 amino acids. V was cut by 0 bases and J by 4 bases, with 16 bases left in between. DNA for the CDR3: TGCGCCAGCAGCTTGGAATCGGCCCAGGACAGCTATGGCTACACCTTC. Its protein is CASSLESAQDSYGYTF.

The V gene is TRBV9, the J gene TRBJ2-5, with a possible D match to TRBD2 (7 bases). Germline V gene sequence: CDR1 SGDLS, CDR2 YYNGEE. Trimming stripped 0 bases from V and 2 bases from J, with 14 bases between. CDR3 length equals 16 residues. CDR3 residues: CASSVAGGRMQETQYF. The CDR3 DNA follows: TGTGCCAGCAGCGTAGCGGGGGGCCGAATGCAAGAGACCCAGTACTTC.

This clone showed up many times. The V and J genes are TRBV2 and TRBJ1-2; D uncertain. This CDR3 spans 13 amino acids. Trimming cost V 7 bases and J 5 bases, with 14 bases left between them. CDR1 and CDR2 from the germline V gene are SNHLY and FYNNEI. CDR3 amino acids: CASKPGLWYGYTF. The CDR3 DNA is TGTGCCAGCAAACCAGGCCTGTGGTATGGCTACACCTTC.

The V and J genes are TRBV10-3 and TRBJ1-1; D is possibly TRBD1 (5 bases). Germline V gene data show CDR1 as ENHRY and CDR2 as SYGVKD. CDR3 length: 11 residues. The V and J ends lost 6 bases and 12 bases respectively, with 14 bases between them. In DNA form, the CDR3 reads TGTGCCATCAGCACGGGACTAAAGACTTTCTTT. Translation gives CAISTGLKTFF.

The J gene is TRBJ1-1, the V gene TRBV28; TRBD1 might be the D (6 bases). The germline gives CDR1 MDHEN, CDR2 SYDVKM. Trimming removed 8 bases from V and 3 bases from J, with 19 bases in between. This CDR3 is 15 amino acids long. As DNA, the CDR3 is TGTGCCAGCCTTTTAGGGGGGCGCGTCGACACTGAAGCTTTCTTT. Residues: CASLLGGRVDTEAFF.

This clone was recorded once. The chain has TRBV27 and TRBJ1-1; 9 nucleotides line up with TRBD1. The CDR3 spans 14 residues. Germline CDR1 MNHEY, CDR2 SMNVEV (reference sequence). V shed 6 bases, J shed 8 bases, and the junction held 10 bases outside the gene matches. The CDR3 nucleotides read TGTGCCAGCAGGGAGGGGACAGGGCGTTCCGAAGCTTTCTTT. This gives the protein CASREGTGRSEAFF.

The rearrangement joins TRBV7-9 to TRBJ2-1, with 7 bases matching TRBD1. The CDR3 consists of 13 residues. Trimming removed 4 bases from V and 14 bases from J; junction bases left unmatched: 11. Germline V gene lookup returns CDR1 SEHNR and CDR2 FQNEAQ (reference sequence). CDR3 region: CASSSGQPSMEFF. CDR3 coding DNA: TGTGCCAGCAGCTCGGGACAGCCGTCGATGGAGTTCTTC.

The chain employs TRBV6-6 and TRBJ2-2; D not certain. V was shortened by 5 bases and J by 6 bases, with 13 bases between the two germline ends. Germline CDR1 and CDR2: MNHNY and SVGAGI (reference sequence). This CDR3 spans 14 amino acids. In DNA form, the CDR3 reads TGTGCCAGCAGTCCCGGTCCCTGGGCCGGGGAGCTGTTTTTT. This translates into CASSPGPWAGELFF.

This clone turned up a few times. The rearrangement joins TRBV25-1 to TRBJ1-2; possible D gene TRBD1, 5 bases. CDR1 is MGHDK, CDR2 SYGVNS, per germline. Between the trimmed V and J ends, which lost 3 bases and 5 bases, there was a span of 13 bases. CDR3 size: 14 residues. CDR3 amino acids: CASSEAGSAYGYTF. The CDR3 DNA is TGTGCCAGCAGTGAGGCAGGGAGTGCGTATGGCTACACCTTC.

The chain uses TRBV10-2 and TRBJ1-3; D call uncertain. Deletions cut 5 bases from V and 4 bases from J, with 9 bases between. The CDR3 extends over 13 amino acids. CDR1 is WSHSY and CDR2 is SAAADI in the germline V gene. The DNA for the CDR3 is TGCGCCAGCAGTTCAGATTTGGGAAACACCATATATTTT. The encoded protein is CASSSDLGNTIYF.

J is TRBJ1-2 and V is TRBV19; 7 positions match TRBD1. Germline CDR1 reads LNHDA; CDR2 reads SQIVND (reference sequence). Trimming at V came to 8 bases and at J to 0 bases, leaving 3 bases not matched to a gene. The CDR3 covers 13 residues. The chain's CDR3 is CASQGGANYGYTF. The CDR3 DNA reads as TGTGCCAGTCAGGGGGGAGCTAACTATGGCTACACCTTC. Based on the CDR3 plus reference TRBV19 and TRBJ1-2, the full variable domain is DGGITQSPKYLFRKEGQNVTLSCEQNLNHDAMYWYRQDPGQGLRLIYYSQIVNDFQKGDIAEGYSVSREKKESFPLTVTSAQKNPTAFYLCASQGGANYGYTFGSGTRLTVV.

This sequence joins TRBV19 and TRBJ2-3; TRBD2 matches at 8 bases. The V gene end was trimmed by 7 bases and the J gene end by 5 bases; junction bases not matched to a gene: 8. Germline CDR1 is LNHDA and CDR2 is SQIVND (reference sequence). The CDR3 length is 14 residues. In nucleotides, the CDR3 is TGTGCCAGTACCCGGGGGGGCAATCAAGATACGCAGTATTTT. Amino acids: CASTRGGNQDTQYF.

The V and J genes are TRBV4-1 and TRBJ1-2; D is perhaps TRBD1 (6 bases). V was cut by 1 base and J by 4 bases, with 13 bases left in between. CDR1 and CDR2 from the germline V gene are MGHRA and YSYEKL. The CDR3 has 15 amino acids. The CDR3 sequence: CASSQVTGTLYGYTF. DNA for the CDR3: TGCGCCAGCAGCCAAGTGACAGGAACCCTCTATGGCTACACCTTC.

This rearrangement joins TRBV19 to TRBJ1-2, with D possibly matching TRBD1 (6 bases). Germline V lookup: CDR1 LNHDA, CDR2 SQIVND (reference sequence). V was clipped by 5 bases and J by 8 bases, with 15 bases between them. The CDR3 sequence is 13 residues long. CDR3 DNA: TGTGCCAGTAGTCGACAGGCCTCCGGGGGCTACACCTTC. Protein product: CASSRQASGGYTF.

The chain uses TRBV29-1 and TRBJ1-2; TRBD1 agrees at 9 bases. The germline V gene encodes CDR1 SQVTM and CDR2 ANQGSEA. Trimming took 4 bases from V and 4 from J; bases not matched to a gene: 7. CDR3 length: 14 amino acids. CDR3 sequence: CSVVRTGGLYGYTF. As DNA, the CDR3 is TGCAGCGTTGTACGAACAGGGGGCCTCTATGGCTACACCTTC. The full variable domain, completed using reference TRBV29-1 and TRBJ1-2, is SAVISQKPSRDICQRGTSLTIQCQVDSQVTMMFWYRQQPGQSLTLIATANQGSEATYESGFVIDKFPISRPNLTFSTLTVSNMSPEDSSIYLCSVVRTGGLYGYTFGSGTRLTVV.

This clone appeared a few times. This chain connects TRBV5-6 to TRBJ1-1; 8 bases map to TRBD1. Germline-derived CDR1 and CDR2 are SGHDT and YYEEEE. The J segment lost 6 bases and the V segment lost 5 bases, leaving 12 bases of the junction unmatched. The CDR3 consists of 15 residues. As DNA, the CDR3 is TGTGCCAGCAGATTTTATTACAGGGGGAAGGCTGAAGCTTTCTTT. Its translation is CASRFYYRGKAEAFF.

This sequence joins TRBV24-1 and TRBJ2-1; a weak D match, TRBD1 (6 bases). The CDR3 spans 12 residues. Trimming removed 1 base from V and 11 bases from J, with 8 bases in between. Germline V gives CDR1 KGHDR, CDR2 SFDVKD. CDR3 bases: TGTGCCACCAGTGATTTCGGGACACAGCAGTTCTTC. Translated, it gives CATSDFGTQQFF.

The chain is built from TRBV29-1 and TRBJ2-7; D ambiguous. The CDR3 covers 10 residues. CDR1 is SQVTM and CDR2 is ANQGSEA in the germline V gene. Between the trimmed V and J ends, which lost 7 bases and 7 bases, there was a span of 11 bases. CDR3 sequence reads: CSALEGEQYF. Written as DNA, the CDR3 is TGCAGCGCTCTCGAAGGGGAGCAGTACTTC.

This clone was seen more than once but under ten times. This chain links TRBV7-9 with TRBJ1-1; D gene unclear. Deletions cut 0 bases from V and 1 base from J, with 6 bases between. From germline, CDR1 is SEHNR and CDR2 FQNEAQ (reference sequence). This CDR3 region has 14 residues. The CDR3 DNA sequence: TGTGCCAGCAGCTTAGCTTCGGGGAACACTGAAGCTTTCTTT. Amino acids: CASSLASGNTEAFF. The variable domain in full, completed from reference TRBV7-9 and TRBJ1-1, reads DTGVSQNPRHKITKRGQNVTFRCDPISEHNRLYWYRQTLGQGPEFLTYFQNEAQLEKSRLLSDRFSAERPKGSFSTLEIQRTEQGDSAMYLCASSLASGNTEAFFGQGTRLTVV.

This sequence joins TRBV7-8 and TRBJ1-2; no definite D call. Between the trimmed V and J ends, which lost 6 bases and 6 bases, there was a span of 17 bases. CDR3 length: 14 amino acids. CDR1 and CDR2 from the germline V gene are SGHVS and FQNEAQ. CDR3 sequence (DNA): TGTGCCAGCAGGGAAAGCCCCGGAGGGAATGGCTACACCTTC. This sequence encodes CASRESPGGNGYTF. The entire variable domain, with the rest obtained from reference TRBV7-8 and TRBJ1-2, is as follows: GAGVSQSPRYKVAKRGQDVALRCDPISGHVSLFWYQQALGQGPEFLTYFQNEAQLDKSGLPSDRFFAERPEGSVSTLKIQRTQQEDSAVYLCASRESPGGNGYTFGSGTRLTVV.

The V gene is TRBV6-5, the J gene TRBJ2-7; D gene unclear. Germline V gene data show CDR1 as MNHEY and CDR2 as SVGAGI. Trimming removed 4 bases from V and 4 bases from J, with 11 bases in between. CDR3 length equals 13 residues. CDR3 amino acids: CASSSPGTYEQYF. CDR3 coding DNA: TGTGCCAGCAGTTCACCGGGTACTTACGAGCAGTACTTC.